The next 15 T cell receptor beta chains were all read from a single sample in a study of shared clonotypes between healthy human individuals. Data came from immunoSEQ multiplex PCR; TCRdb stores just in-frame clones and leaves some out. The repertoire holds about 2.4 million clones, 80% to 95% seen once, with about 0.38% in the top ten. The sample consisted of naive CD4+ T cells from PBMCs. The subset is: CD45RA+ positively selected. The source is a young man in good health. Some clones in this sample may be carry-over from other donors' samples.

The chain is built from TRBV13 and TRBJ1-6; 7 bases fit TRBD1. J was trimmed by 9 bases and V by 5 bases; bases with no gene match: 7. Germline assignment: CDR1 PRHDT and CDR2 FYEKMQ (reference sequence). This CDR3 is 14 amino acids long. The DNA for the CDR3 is TGTGCCAGCAGCACCCGACAGGGCCTTTCACCCCTCCACTTT. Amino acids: CASSTRQGLSPLHF.

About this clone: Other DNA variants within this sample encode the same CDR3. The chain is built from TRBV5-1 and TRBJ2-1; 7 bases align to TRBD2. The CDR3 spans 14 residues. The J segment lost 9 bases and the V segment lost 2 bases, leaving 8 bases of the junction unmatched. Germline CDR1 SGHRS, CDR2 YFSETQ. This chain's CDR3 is CASSLLASSGEQFF. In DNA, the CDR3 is TGCGCCAGCAGCTTACTAGCGTCGAGCGGTGAGCAGTTCTTC.

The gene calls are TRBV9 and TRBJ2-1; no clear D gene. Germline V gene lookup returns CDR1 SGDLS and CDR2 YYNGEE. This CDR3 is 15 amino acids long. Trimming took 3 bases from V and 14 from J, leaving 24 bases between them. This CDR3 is CASSAPLEGSPREFF. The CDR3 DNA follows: TGTGCCAGCAGCGCACCTCTCGAAGGGTCCCCTAGGGAGTTCTTC.

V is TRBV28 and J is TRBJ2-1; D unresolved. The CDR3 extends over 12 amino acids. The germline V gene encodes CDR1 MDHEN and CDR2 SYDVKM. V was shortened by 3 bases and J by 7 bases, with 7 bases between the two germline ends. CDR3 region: CASSFRRNEQFF. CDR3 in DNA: TGTGCCAGCAGTTTTAGGCGAAATGAGCAGTTCTTC.

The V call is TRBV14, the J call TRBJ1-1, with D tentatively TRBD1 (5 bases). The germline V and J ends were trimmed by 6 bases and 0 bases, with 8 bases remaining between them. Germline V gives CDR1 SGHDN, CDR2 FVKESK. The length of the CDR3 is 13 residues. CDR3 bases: TGTGCCAGCAGAGGGACGGTGAACACTGAAGCTTTCTTT. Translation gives CASRGTVNTEAFF.

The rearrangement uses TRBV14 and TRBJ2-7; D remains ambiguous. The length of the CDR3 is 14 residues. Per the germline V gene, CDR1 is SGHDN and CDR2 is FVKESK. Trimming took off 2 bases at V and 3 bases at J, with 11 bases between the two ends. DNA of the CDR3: TGTGCCAGCAGCCAAAACCGGGCCGACTACGAGCAGTACTTC. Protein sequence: CASSQNRADYEQYF.

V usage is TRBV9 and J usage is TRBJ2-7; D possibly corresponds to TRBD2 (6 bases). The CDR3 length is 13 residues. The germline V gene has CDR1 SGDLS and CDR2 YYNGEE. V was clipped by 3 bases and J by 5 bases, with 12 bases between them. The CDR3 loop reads CASSGARGDEQYF. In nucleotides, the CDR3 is TGTGCCAGCAGCGGGGCGCGGGGTGACGAGCAGTACTTC.

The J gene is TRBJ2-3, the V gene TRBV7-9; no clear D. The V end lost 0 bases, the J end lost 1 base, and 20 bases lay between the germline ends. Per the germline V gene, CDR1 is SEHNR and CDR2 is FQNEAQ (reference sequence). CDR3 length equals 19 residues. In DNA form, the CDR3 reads TGTGCCAGCAGCTTAGCGGGCGATAAGGTATGGCGGCGCACAGATACGCAGTATTTT. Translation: CASSLAGDKVWRRTDTQYF.

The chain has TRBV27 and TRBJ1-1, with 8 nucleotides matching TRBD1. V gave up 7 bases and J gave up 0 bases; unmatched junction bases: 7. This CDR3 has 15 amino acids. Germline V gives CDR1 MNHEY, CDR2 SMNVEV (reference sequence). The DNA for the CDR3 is TGTGCCAGCACCGGCCGACAGGGGATGAACACTGAAGCTTTCTTT. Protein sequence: CASTGRQGMNTEAFF.

In nucleotides, the CDR3 is TGTGCCAGCATAGGGCAGAGTGTTGGAAACTATGGCTACACCTTC. Amino acid sequence: CASIGQSVGNYGYTF. The chain recombines TRBV6-5 with TRBJ1-2, with D unclear. Between the trimmed V and J ends, which lost 7 bases and 2 bases, there was a span of 17 bases. The V gene's germline CDR1 is MNHEY and CDR2 SVGAGI. The CDR3 runs to 15 residues.

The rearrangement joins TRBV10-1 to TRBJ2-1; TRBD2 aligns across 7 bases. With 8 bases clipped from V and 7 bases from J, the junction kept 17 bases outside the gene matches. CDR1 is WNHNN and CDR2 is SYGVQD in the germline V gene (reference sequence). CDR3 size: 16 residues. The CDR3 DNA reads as TGCGCCAGCGGAGGAGCTACGGGGAGGGATAGGAATGAGCAGTTCTTC. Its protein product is CASGGATGRDRNEQFF.

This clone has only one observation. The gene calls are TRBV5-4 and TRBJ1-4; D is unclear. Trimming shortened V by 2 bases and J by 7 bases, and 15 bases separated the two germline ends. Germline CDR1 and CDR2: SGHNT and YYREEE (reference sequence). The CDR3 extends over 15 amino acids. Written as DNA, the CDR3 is TGTGCCAGCAGCTTTAAAGGTTTGGATTCTGAAAAACTGTTTTTT. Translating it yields CASSFKGLDSEKLFF.

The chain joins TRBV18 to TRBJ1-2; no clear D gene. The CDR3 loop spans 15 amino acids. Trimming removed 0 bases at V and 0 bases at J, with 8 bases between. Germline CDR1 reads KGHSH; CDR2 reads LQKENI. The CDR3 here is CASSPPSRSNYGYTF. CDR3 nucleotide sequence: TGTGCCAGCTCACCACCCAGCCGATCTAACTATGGCTACACCTTC.

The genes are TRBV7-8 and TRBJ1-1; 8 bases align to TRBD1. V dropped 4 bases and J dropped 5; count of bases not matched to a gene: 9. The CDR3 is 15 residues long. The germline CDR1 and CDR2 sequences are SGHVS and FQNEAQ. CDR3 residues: CASSSLGQGWTEAFF. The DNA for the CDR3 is TGTGCCAGCAGCTCCCTTGGACAGGGTTGGACTGAAGCTTTCTTT. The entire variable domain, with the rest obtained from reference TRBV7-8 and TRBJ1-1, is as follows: GAGVSQSPRYKVAKRGQDVALRCDPISGHVSLFWYQQALGQGPEFLTYFQNEAQLDKSGLPSDRFFAERPEGSVSTLKIQRTQQEDSAVYLCASSSLGQGWTEAFFGQGTRLTVV.

CDR3 coding DNA: TGCAGCGTTGACACCGCGGGAGGGTTTATCTCCTACAATGAGCAGTTCTTC. Its protein product is CSVDTAGGFISYNEQFF. The rearrangement joins TRBV29-1 to TRBJ2-1, with 9 bases lining up with TRBD2. Germline V gene sequence: CDR1 SQVTM, CDR2 ANQGSEA. This CDR3 has 17 residues. Unmatched junction bases numbered 9, after V lost 3 bases and J lost 0 bases.